This T cell receptor (beta chain) was captured by sequencing in a study of blood T cell repertoires in COVID-19. The overall study: The origin of the acute and convalescent COVID-19 samples was the United States, Italy and Spain. PBMCs, B-cell-depleted T cells, or T cells provided the cDNA or gDNA that made up the material.

The CDR3 loop spans 19 amino acids. Original handling: From reference gene primer amplification, estimates of nucleated cell counts were derived. Assay used: immunoSEQ multiplex PCR; TCRdb lists only in-frame clones, some missing. V, J and clone size were drawn from that table, and D and trimming were deduced from the DNA. The data show roughly 20,000 clones, with about three quarters seen just once and more than 10% held by the top ten. This receptor was obtained from a man between 60 and 75 years old with active COVID-19. The chain has TRBV21-1 and TRBJ2-5; the table calls TRBD1, which could not be checked here. TRBV21-1 is assigned pseudogene status. Sequences were obtained from peripheral blood. This CDR3 reads CASSKVVGQGVEGGETQYF. As DNA, the CDR3 is TGTGCCAGCAGCAAAGTTGTGGGGCAGGGGGTCGAAGGAGGGGAGACCCAGTACTTC.